The next 2 T cell receptor beta chains were all read from a single sample in a study of control samples from healthy donors and cancer patients. Profiling relied on immunoSEQ multiplex PCR, and the TCRdb table lists in-frame clones only, not all of them. The data show 95,000 to 150,000 clones, with around nine tenths seen just once and less than 9.5% held by the top ten. Sequencing used blood. These receptors were obtained from a man between 40 and 49 years old in good health.

The CDR3, as DNA: TGTGCCTGGAGGAAAACGCAGGGTGACTGGGGCAACGTCCTGACTTTC. Its protein product is CAWRKTQGDWGNVLTF. The rearrangement links TRBV30 to TRBJ2-6; weak D call: TRBD1 (5 bases). The CDR3 has 16 residues. V was clipped by 3 bases and J by 9 bases, with 21 bases between them. The germline CDR1 and CDR2 sequences are GTSNPN and SVGIG (reference sequence).

The rearrangement uses TRBV7-9 and TRBJ2-5; 10 positions agree with TRBD1. Per germline, CDR1 SEHNR and CDR2 FQNEAQ (reference sequence). This CDR3 has 15 amino acids. J lost 1 base, V lost 1 base, and 0 bases had no gene match. CDR3 sequence (DNA): TGTGCCAGCAGCTTAGGACAGGGGGCCCAAGAGACCCAGTACTTC. Translated: CASSLGQGAQETQYF. The full variable domain, with the rest looked up from reference TRBV7-9 and TRBJ2-5, is DTGVSQNPRHKITKRGQNVTFRCDPISEHNRLYWYRQTLGQGPEFLTYFQNEAQLEKSRLLSDRFSAERPKGSFSTLEIQRTEQGDSAMYLCASSLGQGAQETQYFGPGTRLLVL.